The 5 T cell receptor beta chains reported below all come from one sample, sequenced in a study of blood T cell repertoires in COVID-19. Clones were read by immunoSEQ multiplex PCR, and TCRdb kept only the in-frame ones, dropping some. In the table there are about 190,000 clones, 82% of which are singletons. The sample taken for sequencing was peripheral blood. These receptors were collected from a woman younger than 45 with acute or convalescent COVID-19.

The gene calls are TRBV14 and TRBJ1-2; TRBD1 matches 8 bases. Germline CDR1 SGHDN, CDR2 FVKESK. V gave up 5 bases and J gave up 4 bases; unmatched junction bases: 9. The CDR3 extends over 15 amino acids. CDR3 protein: CASSSRRGPVYGYTF. CDR3 in DNA: TGTGCCAGCAGCTCGCGCAGGGGGCCCGTCTATGGCTACACCTTC. Supplemented by reference TRBV14 and TRBJ1-2, the full variable domain reads EAGVTQFPSHSVIEKGQTVTLRCDPISGHDNLYWYRRVMGKEIKFLLHFVKESKQDESGMPNNRFLAERTGGTYSTLKVQPAELEDSGVYFCASSSRRGPVYGYTFGSGTRLTVV.

The chain is built from TRBV11-2 and TRBJ2-7; D gene ambiguous. Trimming cost V 2 bases and J 4 bases, with 9 bases left between them. Germline assignment: CDR1 SGHAT and CDR2 FQNNGV. This CDR3 contains 13 residues. In nucleotides, the CDR3 is TGTGCCAGCAGCTTAAGGTACAGTTACGAGCAGTACTTC. Its protein is CASSLRYSYEQYF.

The J gene is TRBJ1-5, the V gene TRBV7-6; D is uncertain. The germline gives CDR1 SGHVS, CDR2 FNYEAQ. The CDR3 totals 13 residues. Trimming shortened V by 1 base and J by 6 bases, and 7 bases separated the two germline ends. The DNA for the CDR3 is TGTGCCAGCAGCTTAGTCTCGGGTCAGCCCCAGCATTTT. Amino acids: CASSLVSGQPQHF.

This clone was detected a few times. The V gene is TRBV11-2, the J gene TRBJ2-1, with TRBD2 matching over 14 bases. The CDR3 loop spans 17 amino acids. The V gene end was trimmed by 1 base and the J gene end by 4 bases; junction bases not matched to a gene: 3. From germline, CDR1 is SGHAT and CDR2 FQNNGV. The CDR3 here is CASSLVGTSGGYNEQFF. The CDR3 DNA reads as TGTGCCAGCAGCTTAGTAGGGACTAGCGGGGGTTACAATGAGCAGTTCTTC. Filled out from reference TRBV11-2 and TRBJ2-1, the complete variable domain reads EAGVAQSPRYKIIEKRQSVAFWCNPISGHATLYWYQQILGQGPKLLIQFQNNGVVDDSQLPKDRFSAERLKGVDSTLKIQPAKLEDSAVYLCASSLVGTSGGYNEQFFGPGTRLTVL.

This clone was seen a single time. The chain has TRBV5-4 and TRBJ2-5; 14 bases agree with TRBD2. The CDR3 spans 19 residues. Germline values: CDR1 SGHNT, CDR2 YYREEE (reference sequence). V shed 4 bases, J shed 1 base, and the junction held 12 bases outside the gene matches. CDR3 protein: CASSRRGLAGADVQETQYF. Here the CDR3 DNA reads TGTGCCAGCAGCCGACGGGGACTAGCGGGAGCCGACGTCCAAGAGACCCAGTACTTC.